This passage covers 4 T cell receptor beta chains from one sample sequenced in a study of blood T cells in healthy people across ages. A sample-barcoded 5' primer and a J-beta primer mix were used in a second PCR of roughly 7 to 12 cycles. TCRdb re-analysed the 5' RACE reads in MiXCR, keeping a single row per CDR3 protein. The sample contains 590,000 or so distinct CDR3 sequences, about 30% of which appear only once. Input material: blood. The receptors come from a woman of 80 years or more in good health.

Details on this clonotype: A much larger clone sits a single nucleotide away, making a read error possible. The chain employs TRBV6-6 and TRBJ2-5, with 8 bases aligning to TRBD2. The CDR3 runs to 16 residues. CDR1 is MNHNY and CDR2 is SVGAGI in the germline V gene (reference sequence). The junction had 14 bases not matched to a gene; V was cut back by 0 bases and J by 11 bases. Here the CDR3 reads CASSYSRGANYNEQYF. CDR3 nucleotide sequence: TGTGCCAGCAGTTACTCGCGGGGGGCAAACTACAATGAGCAGTACTTC.

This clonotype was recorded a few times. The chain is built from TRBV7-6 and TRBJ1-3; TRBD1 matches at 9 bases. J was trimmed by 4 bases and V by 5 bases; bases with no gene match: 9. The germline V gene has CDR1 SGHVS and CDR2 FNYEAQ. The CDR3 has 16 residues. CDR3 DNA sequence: TGTGCCAGCAGCACGATTACAGGGGGCCAGGGAAACACCATATATTTT. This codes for CASSTITGGQGNTIYF.

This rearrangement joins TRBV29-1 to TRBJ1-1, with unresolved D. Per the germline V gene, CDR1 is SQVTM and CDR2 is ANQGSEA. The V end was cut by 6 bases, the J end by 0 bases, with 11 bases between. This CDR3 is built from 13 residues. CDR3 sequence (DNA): TGCAGCGTATCCTTCGGGATGAACACTGAAGCTTTCTTT. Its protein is CSVSFGMNTEAFF.

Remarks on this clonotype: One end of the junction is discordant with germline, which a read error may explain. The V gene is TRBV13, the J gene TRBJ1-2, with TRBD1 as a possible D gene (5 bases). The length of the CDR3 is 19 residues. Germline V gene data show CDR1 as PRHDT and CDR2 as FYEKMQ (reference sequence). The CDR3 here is CASSLEGRTRTRAGYGCTF. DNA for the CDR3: TGTGCCAGCAGCTTAGAGGGGAGAACCAGGACCCGGGCTGGCTATGGCTGCACCTTC. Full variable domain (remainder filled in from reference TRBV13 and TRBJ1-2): AAGVIQSPRHLIKEKRETATLKCYPIPRHDTVYWYQQGPGQDPQFLISFYEKMQSDKGSIPDRFSAQQFSDYHSELNMSSLELGDSALYFCASSLEGRTRTRAGYGCTFGSGTRLTVV.